Listed below are T cell receptor beta chains from one sample, sequenced in a study of CD8+CD57+ T cells in acquired aplastic anemia. TCRdb re-derived calls from the reads in MiXCR, one entry per CDR3 protein. In the table there are approximately 190,000 distinct CDR3 sequences, 40% to 50% of which are singletons. The source material was sorted CD4+, CD8+, or CD8+CD57+ T cells (not recorded which) from PBMCs. These receptors were obtained from a human donor with aplastic anemia. CDR3s include the opening cysteine and the closing phenylalanine or tryptophan. A D gene is named only where the DNA matches it firmly. A clone size is listed for some rows: how often the clone was seen (once, few, many), or a class if it is expanded.

d_gene,abundance,v_gene,j_gene,CDR3aa,CDR3nt
-,many,TRBV15,TRBJ2-1,CATSRAPLSYNEQFF,TGTGCCACCAGCAGAGCCCCTCTCTCCTACAATGAGCAGTTCTTC
-,-,TRBV4-3,TRBJ2-7,CASSQAGGSTYEQYF,TGCGCCAGCAGCCAAGCCGGGGGCTCCACCTACGAGCAGTACTTC
-,-,TRBV25-1,TRBJ2-5,CAGSEGGTAQQTQYF,TGTGCCGGCAGTGAAGGGGGGACGGCCCAACAGACCCAGTACTTC
TRBD1,many,TRBV19,TRBJ1-2,CASSIVPEAGGTGYTF,TGTGCCAGTAGTATAGTCCCCGAGGCAGGGGGGACTGGCTACACCTTC
TRBD1,-,TRBV20-1,TRBJ1-6,CSARVRRGDKSPLHF,TGCAGTGCTAGAGTCCGCAGGGGGGATAAGTCGCCCCTCCACTTT
TRBD2,-,TRBV30,TRBJ2-7,CAWSERLAGGPYEQYF,TGTGCCTGGTCCGAAAGGCTAGCGGGAGGGCCCTACGAGCAGTACTTC
-,many,TRBV4-2,TRBJ2-2,CASSQVGGPGELFF,TGTGCCAGCAGCCAAGTTGGAGGGCCCGGGGAGCTGTTTTTT
-,many,TRBV5-1,TRBJ2-7,CASSPGQAGLREQYF,TGCGCCAGCAGCCCCGGACAGGCGGGGTTACGAGAGCAGTACTTC
-,many,TRBV27,TRBJ1-1,CASSSRGTEAFF,TGTGCCAGCAGTTCGAGGGGGACTGAAGCTTTCTTT
-,once,TRBV29-1,TRBJ1-3,CSVEGGRSSSGSTIYF,TGCAGCGTTGAGGGAGGAAGGTCCAGCTCTGGAAGCACCATATATTTT
-,-,TRBV14,TRBJ2-1,CASSPRRNEQFF,TGTGCCAGCAGCCCCCGTCGCAATGAGCAGTTCTTC
TRBD1,few,TRBV5-4,TRBJ2-7,CASSRDRAPSYEQYF,TGTGCCAGCAGCCGGGACAGGGCCCCTTCGTACGAGCAGTACTTC
TRBD2,many,TRBV7-8,TRBJ2-7,CASRKNPSASGVGEQYF,TGTGCCAGCAGAAAGAATCCGTCAGCTAGCGGGGTGGGAGAGCAGTACTTC
TRBD2,many,TRBV9,TRBJ2-3,CASSPSSGRTDTQYF,TGTGCCAGCAGCCCTTCTAGCGGTCGCACAGATACGCAGTATTTT
TRBD1,-,TRBV5-4,TRBJ2-1,CASRSTGTEQFF,TGTGCCAGCAGGTCGACAGGGACTGAGCAGTTCTTC
TRBD1,many,TRBV7-6,TRBJ1-1,CASSPGTGRHTEAFF,TGTGCCAGCAGCCCCGGGACAGGGAGGCACACTGAAGCTTTCTTT
-,-,TRBV6-2/TRBV6-3,TRBJ2-5,CASRLGVTQYF,TGTGCCAGCAGACTAGGAGTCACCCAGTACTTC